The 24 T cell receptor beta chains given below trace back to one sample, sequenced in a study of T cells in Graves' hyperthyroidism and ophthalmopathy. Amplification yielded TCR beta CDR3 regions, with RNA transcripts as the source. In the first-round RT-PCR of the TCR CDR3, the HTBI primer set was used. TCRdb re-called the multiplex PCR reads through MiXCR, storing one row per CDR3 protein. In the table there are about 560,000 distinct CDR3 sequences, around 14% of which are singletons. Sequencing was performed on blood. The source is a woman in her twenties or thirties with Graves' hyperthyroidism.

This chain connects TRBV5-4 to TRBJ2-7; tentative D call: TRBD2 (5 bases). The CDR3 is made up of 14 amino acids. CDR1 is SGHNT, CDR2 YYREEE, per germline (reference sequence). V gave up 0 bases and J gave up 5 bases, with 12 bases separating them. The CDR3 nucleotides read TGTGCCAGCAGCTTGGGGGGAGCGCGGAACGAGCAGTACTTC. Its translation is CASSLGGARNEQYF.

This clonotype occurred a few times. The chain recombines TRBV10-3 with TRBJ2-3; 12 bases line up with TRBD2. V lost 9 bases to trimming and J lost 5 bases; unmatched junction nucleotides: 0. The CDR3 covers 12 residues. Germline V gene lookup returns CDR1 ENHRY and CDR2 SYGVKD. The CDR3 spells CAMTSGRDTQYF. For the CDR3, the DNA is TGTGCCATGACTAGCGGGAGAGATACGCAGTATTTT.

There are many counts of this clonotype. The chain links TRBV6-2 or TRBV6-3 to TRBJ1-4; possible D gene TRBD1, 5 bases. Trimming removed 2 bases from V and 6 bases from J, with 10 bases in between. Looked up from germline, CDR1 is MNHEY and CDR2 is SVGEGT. There are 14 residues in the CDR3. The CDR3 spells CASSYRDGDEKLFF. The DNA of the CDR3 is TGTGCCAGCAGTTACCGGGACGGAGATGAAAAACTGTTTTTT.

In DNA form, the CDR3 reads TGTGCCAGTAGTATTTCAGATCAAGAGACCCAGTACTTC. It yields the protein CASSISDQETQYF. The gene calls are TRBV19 and TRBJ2-5, with D hard to call. The CDR3 spans 13 residues. CDR1 and CDR2 (germline): LNHDA, SQIVND (reference sequence). Trimming stripped 3 bases from V and 2 bases from J, with 7 bases between. Full variable domain (missing parts from reference TRBV19 and TRBJ2-5): DGGITQSPKYLFRKEGQNVTLSCEQNLNHDAMYWYRQDPGQGLRLIYYSQIVNDFQKGDIAEGYSVSREKKESFPLTVTSAQKNPTAFYLCASSISDQETQYFGPGTRLLVL.

This clonotype was seen a handful of times. The chain employs TRBV2 and TRBJ1-1; a weak D match, TRBD1 (5 bases). Between the trimmed V and J ends, which lost 5 bases and 10 bases, there was a span of 11 bases. Germline assignment: CDR1 SNHLY and CDR2 FYNNEI. The length of the CDR3 is 11 residues. CDR3 loop: CASSPGYAAFF. The CDR3 DNA follows: TGTGCCAGCAGTCCAGGGTACGCAGCTTTCTTT.

This clonotype was seen a handful of times. CDR3 in amino acids: CATSTRDPSASGDPMGSTDTQYF. The CDR3 DNA reads as TGTGCCACCAGCACCCGAGACCCCAGTGCTAGCGGGGACCCCATGGGCAGCACAGATACGCAGTATTTT. The genes are TRBV15 and TRBJ2-3; TRBD2 matches 9 bases. V shed 4 bases and J 0 bases; nucleotides not matched to a gene: 26. Germline V lookup: CDR1 LNHNV, CDR2 YYDKDF (reference sequence). The CDR3 covers 23 residues.

This clonotype was seen a few times. The chain couples TRBV20-1 to TRBJ2-2; D is unclear. With 5 bases removed from V and 2 bases from J, the gap between germline ends came to 15 bases. Germline loops: CDR1 DFQATT, CDR2 SNEGSKA (reference sequence). This CDR3 contains 15 residues. For the CDR3, the DNA is TGCAGTGCTTTAAGGACGGGCACTAACACCGGGGAGCTGTTTTTT. Protein: CSALRTGTNTGELFF.

This clonotype was seen only a few times. The chain employs TRBV4-3 and TRBJ2-1, with 11 bases lining up with TRBD2. CDR3 size: 16 residues. The V gene end was trimmed by 4 bases and the J gene end by 2 bases; junction bases not matched to a gene: 4. The germline gives CDR1 LGHNA, CDR2 YSLEER. The CDR3 region is CASSPYSGRAYNEQFF. The CDR3 bases are TGCGCCAGCAGCCCCTATAGCGGGAGGGCCTACAATGAGCAGTTCTTC.

This clonotype was counted at least ten times. The V call is TRBV7-8, the J call TRBJ1-5; D not certain. The CDR3 runs 14 residues. Per germline, CDR1 SGHVS and CDR2 FQNEAQ. Trimming cost V 0 bases and J 4 bases, with 7 bases left between them. CDR3 sequence reads: CASSLAIRNQPQHF. The CDR3 coding sequence is TGTGCCAGCAGCTTAGCGATCAGAAATCAGCCCCAGCATTTT.

This clonotype was recorded at least ten times. The rearrangement uses TRBV18 and TRBJ2-1; 13 bases agree with TRBD2. Trimming removed 3 bases from V and 9 bases from J; junction bases left unmatched: 5. The germline V gene encodes CDR1 KGHSH and CDR2 LQKENI. This CDR3 is built from 15 residues. The CDR3 loop is CASSPMTSGRSEQFF. CDR3 in DNA: TGTGCCAGCTCACCTATGACTAGCGGGAGGAGTGAGCAGTTCTTC.

This clonotype was counted ten times or more. The gene calls are TRBV28 and TRBJ2-7; 8 bases are a match to TRBD1. V dropped 8 bases and J dropped 1; count of bases not matched to a gene: 10. CDR1 MDHEN and CDR2 SYDVKM come from the germline V gene. This CDR3 spans 15 amino acids. CDR3 loop: CASLSRDRRSYEQYF. The CDR3 DNA reads as TGTGCCAGCCTCTCCCGGGACAGGAGATCCTACGAGCAGTACTTC.

The sample holds many counts of this clonotype. The genes are TRBV2 and TRBJ2-3, with 9 bases lining up with TRBD2. There are 14 residues in the CDR3. Losses at the gene ends were 3 bases for V and 5 bases for J; bases not matched to a gene: 3. Germline CDR1 and CDR2: SNHLY and FYNNEI. The CDR3 DNA is TGTGCCAGCAGTGATAGCGGGAGAAAAGATACGCAGTATTTT. Amino acid sequence: CASSDSGRKDTQYF.

The table lists this clonotype with many counts. The chain is built from TRBV2 and TRBJ2-1; 7 bases agree with TRBD1. The CDR3 consists of 14 residues. CDR1 is SNHLY, CDR2 FYNNEI, per germline. Trimming took 9 bases from V and 4 from J; bases not matched to a gene: 9. The CDR3 spells CARQPGQPYNEQFF. CDR3 DNA sequence: TGTGCCAGACAACCGGGACAGCCGTACAATGAGCAGTTCTTC.

The chain carries TRBV5-1 and TRBJ1-6; the D gene is possibly TRBD1 (6 bases). With 0 bases removed from V and 5 bases from J, the gap between germline ends came to 15 bases. Germline CDR1 and CDR2: SGHRS and YFSETQ. The CDR3 extends over 17 amino acids. CDR3 protein: CASSLGGQGRHNSPLHF. The DNA for the CDR3 is TGCGCCAGCAGCTTGGGGGGACAAGGCCGCCATAATTCACCCCTCCACTTT.

The chain joins TRBV7-9 to TRBJ2-7; a possible D gene is TRBD2 (6 bases). V was clipped by 10 bases and J by 5 bases, with 18 bases between them. Germline CDR1 SEHNR, CDR2 FQNEAQ (reference sequence). The length of the CDR3 is 13 residues. The CDR3 here is CAILPEGWNEQYF. CDR3 DNA: TGTGCCATTCTCCCGGAGGGGTGGAACGAGCAGTACTTC.

The J gene is TRBJ2-2, the V gene TRBV7-9; possibly TRBD1 for D (6 bases). Between the trimmed V and J ends, which lost 1 base and 6 bases, there was a span of 9 bases. Looked up from germline, CDR1 is SEHNR and CDR2 is FQNEAQ (reference sequence). This CDR3 is built from 14 residues. The CDR3 sequence is CASSLGTDSGELFF. Here the CDR3 DNA reads TGTGCCAGCAGCTTAGGGACAGACTCCGGGGAGCTGTTTTTT.

The table lists this clonotype with many counts. The chain couples TRBV30 to TRBJ2-7; 7 nucleotides match TRBD2. Germline trimming cut 5 bases from V and 2 bases from J; bases unmatched to any gene: 3. Germline V CDR1 and CDR2: GTSNPN, SVGIG (reference sequence). This CDR3 has 12 amino acids. CDR3 DNA sequence: TGTGCCTGGGCTAGCGGAACCTACGAGCAGTACTTC. It yields the protein CAWASGTYEQYF.

This clonotype was picked up many times. The chain links TRBV3-1 to TRBJ2-3; D unresolved. The CDR3 has 13 amino acids. Looked up from germline, CDR1 is LGHDT and CDR2 is YNNKEL (reference sequence). V was trimmed by 1 base and J by 6 bases, leaving 8 bases between them. The CDR3 loop is CASSQVGPDTQYF. In DNA, the CDR3 is TGTGCCAGCAGCCAAGTAGGGCCGGATACGCAGTATTTT.

The genes are TRBV20-1 and TRBJ1-2; D is unclear. Germline V gene data show CDR1 as DFQATT and CDR2 as SNEGSKA (reference sequence). V shed 5 bases and J shed 2 bases, with 9 bases lying between them. CDR3 length: 12 residues. The CDR3 bases are TGCAGTGCTGAGGACGGGAACTATGGCTACACCTTC. The encoded protein is CSAEDGNYGYTF.

The chain links TRBV2 to TRBJ1-1, with D uncertain. V lost 10 bases and J 6 bases, leaving 9 bases between the germline ends. The CDR3 length is 10 residues. Germline values: CDR1 SNHLY, CDR2 FYNNEI. CDR3 coding DNA: TGTGCCACTTTCGGCCCTGAAGCTTTCTTT. Translating gives CATFGPEAFF.

There are a few counts of this clonotype. This chain connects TRBV29-1 to TRBJ1-1, with 7 bases lining up with TRBD1. Germline values: CDR1 SQVTM, CDR2 ANQGSEA. The CDR3 contains 15 residues. The junction had 9 bases not matched to a gene; V was cut back by 0 bases and J by 5 bases. Here the CDR3 reads CSVEDRDSSGTEAFF. The CDR3 DNA sequence: TGCAGCGTTGAAGATCGGGACAGTTCTGGGACTGAAGCTTTCTTT.

The CDR3 region has the DNA TGTGCCAGCAGTTTATCAATCGGACTCAGCCCCCCGTCGGGCCCCGGAGGGAAACTGTTTTTT. This sequence encodes CASSLSIGLSPPSGPGGKLFF. The J gene is TRBJ1-4, the V gene TRBV27, with D hard to call. This CDR3 is built from 21 residues. Germline loops: CDR1 MNHEY, CDR2 SMNVEV (reference sequence). The V end was cut by 0 bases, the J end by 11 bases, with 34 bases between. Combining the CDR3 with reference TRBV27 and TRBJ1-4 gives the whole variable domain EAQVTQNPRYLITVTGKKLTVTCSQNMNHEYMSWYRQDPGLGLRQIYYSMNVEVTDKGDVPEGYKVSRKEKRNFPLILESPSPNQTSLYFCASSLSIGLSPPSGPGGKLFFGSGTQLSVL.

The table lists this clonotype with many counts. V gene TRBV18 combines with J gene TRBJ1-1; 7 bases line up with TRBD1. With 5 bases clipped from V and 4 bases from J, the junction kept 4 bases outside the gene matches. The CDR3 loop spans 13 amino acids. Germline CDR1 KGHSH, CDR2 LQKENI. CDR3 sequence reads: CASSINRGTEAFF. CDR3 nucleotide sequence: TGTGCCAGCTCAATTAACAGGGGCACTGAAGCTTTCTTT.

In its sample, this clonotype was seen many times. The V and J genes are TRBV6-1 and TRBJ2-1; D may match TRBD1 or TRBD2 (5 bases each). The CDR3 contains 16 residues. V lost 5 bases and J lost 7, with 21 bases in between. Germline CDR1 and CDR2: MNHNS and SASEGT. The CDR3, as DNA: TGTGCCAGCAGTACCTCACCGGGACCTCGCCCAAATGAGCAGTTCTTC. Amino acid sequence: CASSTSPGPRPNEQFF.